The next 14 T cell receptor beta chains were all read from a single sample in a study of human T cells and chemical hapten exposure. The time point was: patch test 1, 2 weeks after DPC sensitization. The treatment denotes: therapeutic diphenylcyclopropenone sensitization with weekly scalp DPC. TCRdb re-called the RACE reads through MiXCR, storing one row per CDR3 protein. The sample holds under 450,000 distinct CDR3 sequences, about 4.4% seen once. The sequencing used whole blood, collected in connection with sensitization to the hapten diphenylcyclopropenone (DPC). The receptors stem from a woman aged 45 to 65 with alopecia areata. Some clones in this sample may be carry-over from other donors' samples.

This clonotype was detected ten times or more. The chain combines TRBV7-9 with TRBJ1-6, with D possibly TRBD1 on 6 matching bases. V lost 6 bases and J lost 5, with 11 bases in between. The germline V gene has CDR1 SEHNR and CDR2 FQNEAQ (reference sequence). The CDR3 consists of 14 residues. The CDR3 sequence: CASRLDRDNSPLHF. The CDR3 nucleotides are TGTGCCAGCAGGCTGGACAGAGATAATTCACCCCTCCACTTT.

This clonotype was seen a few times. This sequence joins TRBV9 and TRBJ1-1; tentatively, D is TRBD1 (6 bases). Trimming removed 3 bases from V and 7 bases from J, with 13 bases in between. Germline assignment: CDR1 SGDLS and CDR2 YYNGEE. This CDR3 contains 13 residues. The CDR3 DNA reads TGTGCCAGCAGCGGTGGGACAAATCTTGAAGCTTTCTTT. It yields the protein CASSGGTNLEAFF.

At least ten counts were recorded for this clonotype. V is TRBV28 and J is TRBJ2-5, with D maybe TRBD1 (6 bases). Trimming took off 6 bases at V and 1 base at J, with 12 bases between the two ends. The CDR3 totals 14 residues. In germline, CDR1 is MDHEN, CDR2 SYDVKM. Here the CDR3 DNA reads TGTGCCAGCAGCCCAACAGGGCCCCAAGAGACCCAGTACTTC. This codes for CASSPTGPQETQYF. The full variable domain, with the rest looked up from reference TRBV28 and TRBJ2-5, is DVKVTQSSRYLVKRTGEKVFLECVQDMDHENMFWYRQDPGLGLRLIYFSYDVKMKEKGDIPEGYSVSREKKERFSLILESASTNQTSMYLCASSPTGPQETQYFGPGTRLLVL.

In its sample, this clonotype was seen many times. The V call is TRBV12-3 or TRBV12-4, the J call TRBJ2-1; the match to TRBD2 covers 14 bases. The CDR3 has 16 amino acids. V was clipped by 5 bases and J by 9 bases; unmatched bases: 9. The CDR3 loop reads CASSVGLAGAFGEQFF. DNA of the CDR3: TGTGCCAGCAGTGTGGGACTAGCGGGAGCCTTTGGTGAGCAGTTCTTC.

This clonotype has more than one count but fewer than ten. The chain couples TRBV29-1 to TRBJ2-7, with D perhaps TRBD1 (6 bases). Trimming took off 4 bases at V and 2 bases at J, with 12 bases between the two ends. The CDR3 consists of 13 residues. Per the germline V gene, CDR1 is SQVTM and CDR2 is ANQGSEA. The CDR3 loop reads CSVGSGTTYEQYF. DNA of the CDR3: TGCAGCGTTGGTTCCGGGACAACCTACGAGCAGTACTTC.

The genes are TRBV6-6 and TRBJ2-3; D call uncertain. Trimming shortened V by 8 bases and J by 4 bases, and 10 bases separated the two germline ends. CDR3 size: 12 residues. CDR1 MNHNY and CDR2 SVGAGI come from the germline V gene (reference sequence). The CDR3, as DNA: TGTGCCAGCGGTTTAGCAGCAGATACGCAGTATTTT. This gives the protein CASGLAADTQYF.

This clonotype was recorded at least ten times. The chain employs TRBV29-1 and TRBJ1-1, with D uncertain. Germline V CDR1 and CDR2: SQVTM, ANQGSEA. Trimming took off 8 bases at V and 1 base at J, with 8 bases between the two ends. The CDR3 is made up of 11 amino acids. The CDR3: CSTTANTEAFF. In DNA, the CDR3 is TGCAGCACGACGGCGAACACTGAAGCTTTCTTT.

The chain couples TRBV9 to TRBJ2-7, with D hard to call. V dropped 4 bases and J dropped 7 bases, with 18 bases sitting between them. The length of the CDR3 is 14 residues. Germline V CDR1 and CDR2: SGDLS, YYNGEE. CDR3 protein: CASSPSDGPREQYF. The CDR3 DNA reads as TGTGCCAGCAGCCCCTCGGACGGTCCGCGGGAGCAGTACTTC.

Only a few counts were recorded for this clonotype. The chain combines TRBV11-3 with TRBJ2-1, with D hard to call. The CDR3 contains 16 residues. V lost 1 base and J 6 bases, leaving 16 bases between the germline ends. The V gene's germline CDR1 is SGHNT and CDR2 YENEEA. CDR3: CASSLANREEFNEQFF. The CDR3 DNA reads TGTGCCAGCAGCTTAGCGAACAGAGAAGAGTTCAATGAGCAGTTCTTC.

This clonotype was detected ten times or more. The rearrangement links TRBV20-1 to TRBJ2-1, with TRBD2 matching 10 bases. Trimming took 3 bases from V and 2 from J; bases not matched to a gene: 4. The CDR3 contains 15 residues. Looked up from germline, CDR1 is DFQATT and CDR2 is SNEGSKA (reference sequence). CDR3 coding DNA: TGCAGTGCTAGCCCACTAGCGGGAACCTACAATGAGCAGTTCTTC. This codes for CSASPLAGTYNEQFF.

The chain uses TRBV9 and TRBJ2-5; D is ambiguous. Deletions cut 0 bases from V and 1 base from J, with 7 bases between. The CDR3 extends over 14 amino acids. CDR1 is SGDLS, CDR2 YYNGEE, per germline. This CDR3 reads CASSVEHFQETQYF. CDR3 DNA sequence: TGTGCCAGCAGCGTAGAACACTTCCAAGAGACCCAGTACTTC.

At least ten counts were recorded for this clonotype. The rearrangement uses TRBV19 and TRBJ1-5; no definite D call. Germline V gene lookup returns CDR1 LNHDA and CDR2 SQIVND (reference sequence). The CDR3 is 15 amino acids. V was cut by 0 bases and J by 2 bases, with 8 bases left in between. The CDR3 region is CASSIDTSRNQPQHF. The CDR3 bases are TGTGCCAGTAGTATAGATACGTCACGCAATCAGCCCCAGCATTTT.

This clonotype was observed a few times. This chain uses TRBV29-1 with TRBJ1-5; possibly TRBD1 for D (6 bases). V lost 4 bases to trimming and J lost 3 bases, with 10 bases between them. This CDR3 has 13 residues. The V gene's germline CDR1 is SQVTM and CDR2 ANQGSEA. The CDR3 coding sequence is TGCAGCGTTGGGGGGGCCTCCAATCAGCCCCAGCATTTT. Residues: CSVGGASNQPQHF.

In this sample, this clonotype turned up a few times. The rearrangement links TRBV4-1 to TRBJ1-3; D call uncertain. Germline CDR1 is MGHRA and CDR2 is YSYEKL. The V end was cut by 8 bases, the J end by 0 bases, with 14 bases between. The CDR3 covers 15 residues. Written as DNA, the CDR3 is TGCGCCAGCTCACAAACACAGAGCTCTGGAAACACCATATATTTT. Its translation is CASSQTQSSGNTIYF.